This TCR beta chain was captured in a study of T-cell memory formation after mild COVID-19 (dated by TCRdb to 2020 to 2023). About the full investigation: Most TCR sequence clusters were specific to one of the two donors. Two young, previously healthy adult volunteers made up the cohort, one male and one female. In a couple of donors, T-cell clones that expanded and contracted after mild COVID-19 were followed by sequencing TCRalpha and TCRbeta repertoires longitudinally.

Ficoll-Paque density gradient centrifugation was the method used to isolate PBMCs. This clonotype was found a few times. What this receptor recognizes is not known. The input lacks base qualities; no much larger clone sits a single base away. Sequencer: Illumina NovaSeq 6000. TCRalpha and TCRbeta cDNA libraries were built by 5'RACE with constant-segment primers, adding sample barcodes and unique molecular identifiers. RNA was extracted from every sample with Trizol reagent. Library amplification was performed in two PCR steps, and a second sample barcode and Illumina TruSeq adapters were introduced in the second step. Libraries were sequenced on an Illumina NovaSeq with 2 x 150 bp paired-end reads. Concerning the study's data processing: Demultiplexing of reads and collapsing into UMI-guided consensus sequences were performed with migec v1.2.7. With mixcr v2.1.11, UMI consensuses were aligned to TRA and TRB V and J templates and assembled into clonotypes. A clonotype was counted as expanded or contracted only if both edgeR and NoisET called the change significant, with noise models trained on biological replicates. edgeR calls used a false discovery rate-adjusted p below 0.01 and a log2 fold-change threshold of 1. PCA with hierarchical clustering of max-normalized trajectories of the 1000 most abundant clonotypes was used as exploratory dynamics analysis. Separately sequenced CD4+ and CD8+ repertoires were used to assign the CD4 or CD8 phenotype of responding clones. The public sequencing data were trimmed at Q25 with fastp and processed into clonotypes with MiXCR by TCRdb, which kept only in-frame beta chains. Entries that share a CDR3 protein sequence are merged under the most common genes and DNA. V and J calls and clone size were set by TCRdb, not the authors. This sample comprises about 400,000 distinct CDR3 sequences, over 15% of them detected only once. The biggest ten clones account for 20% to 25% of the sample.

General conclusions and limits of the study: Contracting CD4+ clones appeared mostly in the CM and EM memory subsets, whereas CD8+ clones were enriched in EMRA. Clones contracting from day 15 to 85 had balanced CD4/CD8 phenotypes, while a second wave expanding from day 15 to 37 was biased towards CD4+. Only a couple of mild cases were covered by the study, and larger cohorts that include severe cases with pre-infection samples were considered necessary. SARS-CoV-2 specificity was not confirmed for the second-wave clones peaking on day 37. The detection of some responding clones in pre-infection memory suggests that pre-existing cross-reactive memory T cells joined the SARS-CoV-2 response.

V is cut by 1 base and J by 4 bases, and the space between the germline ends is 6 bases. There are 13 amino acids in the CDR3, from cysteine to phenylalanine inclusive. This entry keeps only the CDR3 DNA: 39 bases, framed from base 1. The germline V gene (reference sequence) gives CDR1 as LNHDA and CDR2 as SQIVND. Sequenced material: PBMCs or a T cell subset sorted from them (not recorded which). This receptor was identified in a man aged 18 to 30 who had mild COVID-19 (a few samples of this study predate the infection). The sample titles of this study are shuffled in the database, so cell type and time point are left out; the donor was told from shared clones. Recombination joined TRBV19 with TRBJ2-3; the D gene is not confidently resolved. CDR3 sequence: CASSIVPPDTQYF. The bases are TGTGCCAGTAGTATAGTCCCCCCAGATACGCAGTATTTT.